This T cell receptor (beta chain) derives from a study of blood T cell dynamics during melanoma immunotherapy. The CDR3 contains 15 residues. Germline assignment: CDR1 MGHRA and CDR2 YSYEKL. The J segment lost 6 bases and the V segment lost 1 base, leaving 4 bases of the junction unmatched. Method: immunoSEQ multiplex PCR; TCRdb's copy keeps in-frame clones and lacks some. The sample contains tens of thousands of clones, around nine tenths of which appear only once. As for time point: pre-treatment baseline. Patients with prior systemic cancer treatment, concomitant immunosuppressants, or other active malignancies were excluded.

This sample comprised blood, obtained from a patient treated with checkpoint blockade. The sequence came from a human donor with melanoma. The gene calls are TRBV4-1 and TRBJ2-1; 9 bases line up with TRBD1. The CDR3 nucleotides are TGCGCCAGCAGCCAAGGGGGACAGGGTTCCAATGAGCAGTTCTTC. Translation: CASSQGGQGSNEQFF.